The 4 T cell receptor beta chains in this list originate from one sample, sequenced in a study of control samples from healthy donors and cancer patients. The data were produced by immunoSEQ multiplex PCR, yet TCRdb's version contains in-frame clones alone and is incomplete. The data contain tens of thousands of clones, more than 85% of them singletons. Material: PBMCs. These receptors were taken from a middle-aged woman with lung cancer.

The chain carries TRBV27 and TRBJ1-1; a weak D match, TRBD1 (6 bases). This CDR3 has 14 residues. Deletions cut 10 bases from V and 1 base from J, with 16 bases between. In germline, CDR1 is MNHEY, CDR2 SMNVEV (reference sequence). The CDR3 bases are TGTGCCACCGGGAAGGGGGAATCGAACACTGAAGCTTTCTTT. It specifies CATGKGESNTEAFF.

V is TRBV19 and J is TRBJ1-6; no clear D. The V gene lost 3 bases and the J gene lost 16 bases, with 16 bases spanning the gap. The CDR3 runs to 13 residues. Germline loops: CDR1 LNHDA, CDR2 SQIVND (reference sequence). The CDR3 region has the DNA TGTGCCAGTAGTATTTCCTTAGACGGAGTTCTCCACTTT. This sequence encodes CASSISLDGVLHF.

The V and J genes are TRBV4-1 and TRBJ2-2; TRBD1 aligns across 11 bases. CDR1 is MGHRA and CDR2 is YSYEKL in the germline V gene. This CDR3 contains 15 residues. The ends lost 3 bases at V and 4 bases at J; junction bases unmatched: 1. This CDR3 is CASSQDRGPTGELFF. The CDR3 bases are TGCGCCAGCAGCCAGGACAGGGGGCCCACCGGGGAGCTGTTTTTT.

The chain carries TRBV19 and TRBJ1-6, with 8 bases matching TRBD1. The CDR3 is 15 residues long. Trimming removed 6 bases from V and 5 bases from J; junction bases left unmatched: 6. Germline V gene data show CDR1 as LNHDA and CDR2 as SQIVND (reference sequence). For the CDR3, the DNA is TGTGCCAGTAGCGACTTGACAGGGGATAATTCACCCCTCCACTTT. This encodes CASSDLTGDNSPLHF.